The clone carrying this T cell receptor beta chain was counted a few times. The antigen is not known. The CDR3 sequence is 14 residues long. These data are taken from a study of T cell repertoires in cytomegalovirus infection. Looking at the study overall: Both CMV infection and a matching HLA type were indicated by public TCR beta signatures. General study points: There were HLA-C-restricted CMV-specific TCR beta clonotypes dominating the ex vivo response. Public TCR beta family frequency separated CMV-and-HLA carriers, including in an independent cohort.

Via MiXCR, TCRdb re-called the reads, giving one row per CDR3 protein. The sample has 600,000 to 800,000 distinct CDR3 sequences, around 24% seen once; the top ten hold 7% to 9%. Sequencing used CD8+ T cells from PBMCs. The chain employs TRBV23-1 and TRBJ2-2; weak D call: TRBD1 (5 bases). TRBV23-1 is an ORF, with its function uncertain. The sequence was obtained from a human donor in good health (CMV status not recorded). Some clones in this sample may be carry-over from other donors' samples. The CDR3 DNA follows: TGCCCCAACCCCGGTCAGGGTAACACCGGGGAGCTGTTTTTT. It specifies CPNPGQGNTGELFF.